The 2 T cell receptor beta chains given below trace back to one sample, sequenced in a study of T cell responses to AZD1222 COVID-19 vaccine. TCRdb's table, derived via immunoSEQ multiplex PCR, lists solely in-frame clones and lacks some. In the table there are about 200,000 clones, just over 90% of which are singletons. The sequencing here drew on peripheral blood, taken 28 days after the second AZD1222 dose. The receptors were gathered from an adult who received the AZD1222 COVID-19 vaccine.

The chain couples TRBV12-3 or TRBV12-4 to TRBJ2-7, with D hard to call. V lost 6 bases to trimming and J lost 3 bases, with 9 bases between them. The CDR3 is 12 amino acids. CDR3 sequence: CASSVVVYEQYF. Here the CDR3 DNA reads TGTGCCAGCAGCGTAGTTGTCTACGAGCAGTACTTC.

CDR3 sequence: CASATGDDSTDTQYF. CDR3 nucleotides: TGCGCCAGTGCAACAGGGGACGATAGCACAGATACGCAGTATTTT. The J gene is TRBJ2-3, the V gene TRBV5-1; 7 bases line up with TRBD1. The germline CDR1 and CDR2 sequences are SGHRS and YFSETQ. J gave up 0 bases and V 8 bases, and 9 bases lay outside the gene matches. The CDR3 has 15 amino acids.